These 7 T cell receptor beta chains share one sample of origin, sequenced in a study of cytomegalovirus exposure and HLA in healthy donors. It was with 60 Vbeta and 13 Jbeta primers that the PCR ran. This table comes from immunoSEQ multiplex PCR, and its TCRdb copy is limited to in-frame clones, with some not included. This sample carries just over 150,000 clones, over 60% of them seen once, and the ten largest clones take around 0.97%. Sample: PBMCs. All receptors derive from a woman in her fifties or sixties in good health and CMV-seropositive.

The chain links TRBV6-6 to TRBJ1-2, with 8 bases matching TRBD1. Trimming cost V 2 bases and J 8 bases; bases outside gene matches: 10. Germline V gene sequence: CDR1 MNHNY, CDR2 SVGAGI (reference sequence). CDR3 length: 15 residues. The CDR3 DNA is TGTGCCAGCAGTTACCGCGGAGGACAGGGAAAAGGCTACACCTTC. It is translated as CASSYRGGQGKGYTF.

V usage is TRBV29-1 and J usage is TRBJ1-1; 8 bases line up with TRBD1. Per germline, CDR1 SQVTM and CDR2 ANQGSEA. The J segment lost 1 base and the V segment lost 5 bases, leaving 6 bases of the junction unmatched. CDR3 length: 14 residues. The CDR3 reads CSVYRQGRNTEAFF. The CDR3 DNA reads as TGCAGCGTTTACCGACAGGGGAGGAACACTGAAGCTTTCTTT.

V gene TRBV11-2 combines with J gene TRBJ2-4; 7 nucleotides line up with TRBD1. The length of the CDR3 is 17 residues. V lost 5 bases, J lost 0 bases, and 10 bases stayed unmatched. CDR1 is SGHAT, CDR2 FQNNGV, per germline. The CDR3 nucleotides read TGTGCCAGCAGCCCAGGACAGGACCAACTAGCCAAAAACATTCAGTACTTC. It specifies CASSPGQDQLAKNIQYF. The full variable domain, rest sourced from reference TRBV11-2 and TRBJ2-4, is EAGVAQSPRYKIIEKRQSVAFWCNPISGHATLYWYQQILGQGPKLLIQFQNNGVVDDSQLPKDRFSAERLKGVDSTLKIQPAKLEDSAVYLCASSPGQDQLAKNIQYFGAGTRLSVL.

The V call is TRBV29-1, the J call TRBJ2-1; D possibly corresponds to TRBD1 (5 bases). This CDR3 contains 16 residues. Germline V gene lookup returns CDR1 SQVTM and CDR2 ANQGSEA. Trimming took off 5 bases at V and 3 bases at J, with 20 bases between the two ends. The DNA for the CDR3 is TGCAGCGTTTCCCGAACCACAGGTCTCGACTACAATGAGCAGTTCTTC. Translating it yields CSVSRTTGLDYNEQFF.

The chain has TRBV7-2 and TRBJ1-2; 7 bases are a match to TRBD1. CDR1 SGHTA and CDR2 FQGNSA come from the germline V gene. After removal of 1 base from V and 6 bases from J, the junction contained 5 bases not matched to a gene. The CDR3 length is 14 residues. For the CDR3, the DNA is TGTGCCAGCAGCTTAGATCCAGGGGGAAATGGCTACACCTTC. It encodes CASSLDPGGNGYTF. Complete variable domain (other parts from reference TRBV7-2 and TRBJ1-2): GAGVSQSPSNKVTEKGKDVELRCDPISGHTALYWYRQSLGQGLEFLIYFQGNSAPDKSGLPSDRFSAERTGGSVSTLTIQRTQQEDSAVYLCASSLDPGGNGYTFGSGTRLTVV.

The V and J genes are TRBV7-2 and TRBJ2-2; tentatively, D is TRBD2 (6 bases). V gave up 5 bases and J gave up 1 base, with 14 bases separating them. This CDR3 has 16 residues. Germline values: CDR1 SGHTA, CDR2 FQGNSA. The CDR3 bases are TGTGCCAGCAGCCAGCGCAGGAGGGGGAACACCGGGGAGCTGTTTTTT. Its translation is CASSQRRRGNTGELFF.

V usage is TRBV9 and J usage is TRBJ2-7; 8 nucleotides line up with TRBD1. Germline V lookup: CDR1 SGDLS, CDR2 YYNGEE. The J segment lost 2 bases and the V segment lost 1 base, leaving 8 bases of the junction unmatched. The CDR3 spans 16 residues. The CDR3 coding sequence is TGTGCCAGCAGCGTACAAGCCGGGACAGGCGCCTACGAGCAGTACTTC. The encoded protein is CASSVQAGTGAYEQYF.